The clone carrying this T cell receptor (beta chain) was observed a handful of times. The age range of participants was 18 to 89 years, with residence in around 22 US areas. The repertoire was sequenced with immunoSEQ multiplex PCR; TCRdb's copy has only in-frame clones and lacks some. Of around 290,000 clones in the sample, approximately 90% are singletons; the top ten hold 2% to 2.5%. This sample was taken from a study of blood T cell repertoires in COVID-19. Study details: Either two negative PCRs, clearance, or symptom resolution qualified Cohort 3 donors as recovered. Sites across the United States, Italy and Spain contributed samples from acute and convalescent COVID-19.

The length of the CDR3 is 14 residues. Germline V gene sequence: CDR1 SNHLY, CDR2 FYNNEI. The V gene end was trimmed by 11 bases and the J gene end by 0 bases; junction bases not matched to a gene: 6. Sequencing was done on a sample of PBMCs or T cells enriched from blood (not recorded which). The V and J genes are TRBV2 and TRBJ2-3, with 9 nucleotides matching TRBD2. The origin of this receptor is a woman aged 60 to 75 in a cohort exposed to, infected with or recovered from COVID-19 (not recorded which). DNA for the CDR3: TGTGCCGGCCTGGGACTAGCTAGCACAGATACGCAGTATTTT. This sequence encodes CAGLGLASTDTQYF.